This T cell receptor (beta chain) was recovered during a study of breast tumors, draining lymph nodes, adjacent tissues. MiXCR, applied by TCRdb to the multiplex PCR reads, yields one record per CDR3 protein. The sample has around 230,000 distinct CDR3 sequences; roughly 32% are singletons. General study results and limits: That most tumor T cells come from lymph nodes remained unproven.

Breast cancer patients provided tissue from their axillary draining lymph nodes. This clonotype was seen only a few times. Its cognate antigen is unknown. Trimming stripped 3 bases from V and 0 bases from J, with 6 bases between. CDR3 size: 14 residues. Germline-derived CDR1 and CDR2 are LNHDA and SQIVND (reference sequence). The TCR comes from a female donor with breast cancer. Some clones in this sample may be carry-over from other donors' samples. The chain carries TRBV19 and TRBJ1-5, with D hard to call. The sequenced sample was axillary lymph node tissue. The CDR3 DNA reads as TGTGCCAGTAGTATGACTTATAGCAATCAGCCCCAGCATTTT. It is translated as CASSMTYSNQPQHF.